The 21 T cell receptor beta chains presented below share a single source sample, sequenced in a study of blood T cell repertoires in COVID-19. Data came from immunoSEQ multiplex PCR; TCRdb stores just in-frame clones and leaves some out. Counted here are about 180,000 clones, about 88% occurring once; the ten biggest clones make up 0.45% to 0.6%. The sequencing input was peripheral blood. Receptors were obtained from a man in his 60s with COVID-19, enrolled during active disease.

In DNA form, the CDR3 reads TGTGCCAGCGATGCAGGGGGTGGTTATGGCTACACCTTC. Translating it yields CASDAGGGYGYTF. The rearrangement uses TRBV19 and TRBJ1-2; 7 nucleotides match TRBD1. V trimming: 9 bases; J trimming: 5 bases; junction bases outside the gene matches: 9. CDR1 is LNHDA, CDR2 SQIVND, per germline (reference sequence). This CDR3 spans 13 amino acids.

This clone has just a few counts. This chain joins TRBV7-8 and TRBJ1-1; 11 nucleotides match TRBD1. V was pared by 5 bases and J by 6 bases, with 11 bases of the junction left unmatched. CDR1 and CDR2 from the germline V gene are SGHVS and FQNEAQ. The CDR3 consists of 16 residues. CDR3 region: CASSPGQGESVAEAFF. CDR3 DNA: TGTGCCAGCAGCCCGGGACAGGGGGAGTCGGTCGCTGAAGCTTTCTTT.

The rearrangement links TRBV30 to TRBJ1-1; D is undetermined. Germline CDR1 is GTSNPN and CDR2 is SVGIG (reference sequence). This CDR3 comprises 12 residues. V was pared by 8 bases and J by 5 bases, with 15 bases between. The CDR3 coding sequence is TGTGCCCGCGATGGAGGGAGGACTGAAGCTTTCTTT. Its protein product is CARDGGRTEAFF.

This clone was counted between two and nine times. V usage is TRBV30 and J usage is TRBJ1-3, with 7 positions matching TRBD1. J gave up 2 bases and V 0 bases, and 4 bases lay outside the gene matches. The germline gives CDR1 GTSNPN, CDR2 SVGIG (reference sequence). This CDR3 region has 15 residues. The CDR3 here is CAWSVGGAAGNTIYF. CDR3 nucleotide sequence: TGTGCCTGGAGTGTAGGGGGCGCCGCTGGAAACACCATATATTTT.

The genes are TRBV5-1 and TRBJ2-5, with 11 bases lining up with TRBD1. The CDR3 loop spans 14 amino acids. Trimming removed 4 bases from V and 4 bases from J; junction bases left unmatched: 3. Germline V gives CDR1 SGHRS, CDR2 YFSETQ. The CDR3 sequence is CASSMGQGVETQYF. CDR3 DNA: TGCGCCAGCAGCATGGGACAGGGGGTAGAGACCCAGTACTTC.

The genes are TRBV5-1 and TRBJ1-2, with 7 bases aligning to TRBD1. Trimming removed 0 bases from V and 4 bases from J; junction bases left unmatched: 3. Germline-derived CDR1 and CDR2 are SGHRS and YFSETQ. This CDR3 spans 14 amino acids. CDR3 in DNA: TGCGCCAGCAGCTTGGGGGGACAGTCCTATGGCTACACCTTC. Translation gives CASSLGGQSYGYTF.

CDR3 amino acids: CASSLSGSFSYEQYF. The CDR3 region has the DNA TGTGCCAGCAGCTTATCCGGGAGTTTCTCCTACGAGCAGTACTTC. V usage is TRBV7-9 and J usage is TRBJ2-7; TRBD2 is a possible D gene (6 bases). Per the germline V gene, CDR1 is SEHNR and CDR2 is FQNEAQ (reference sequence). This CDR3 contains 15 residues. Trimming cost V 2 bases and J 0 bases, with 11 bases left between them.

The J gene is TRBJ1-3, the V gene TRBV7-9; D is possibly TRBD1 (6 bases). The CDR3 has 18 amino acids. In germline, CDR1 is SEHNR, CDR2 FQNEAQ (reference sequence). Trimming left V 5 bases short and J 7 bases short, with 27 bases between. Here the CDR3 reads CASSLVGVRDTVTNTIYF. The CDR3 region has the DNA TGTGCCAGCAGCCTAGTAGGGGTCCGGGACACCGTCACGAACACCATATATTTT.

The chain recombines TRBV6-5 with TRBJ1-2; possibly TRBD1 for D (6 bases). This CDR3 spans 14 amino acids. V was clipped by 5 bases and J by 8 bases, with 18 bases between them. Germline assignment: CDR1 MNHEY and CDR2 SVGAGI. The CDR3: CASSNPRGALGYTF. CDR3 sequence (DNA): TGTGCCAGCAGTAATCCTCGGGGGGCGCTGGGCTACACCTTC.

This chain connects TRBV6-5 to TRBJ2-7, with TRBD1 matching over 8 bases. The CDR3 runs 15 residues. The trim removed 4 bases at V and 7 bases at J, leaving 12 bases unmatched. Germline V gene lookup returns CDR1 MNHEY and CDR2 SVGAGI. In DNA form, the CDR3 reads TGTGCCAGCAGTTCAGCCGGGACAGGAGTACTGGAGCAGTACTTC. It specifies CASSSAGTGVLEQYF.

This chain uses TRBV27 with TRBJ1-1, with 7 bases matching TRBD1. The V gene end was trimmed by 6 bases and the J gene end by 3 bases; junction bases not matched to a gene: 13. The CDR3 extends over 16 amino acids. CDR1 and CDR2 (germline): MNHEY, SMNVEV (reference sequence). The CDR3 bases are TGTGCCAGCAGGGCCGGGACAGCGACTGCGTACACTGAAGCTTTCTTT. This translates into CASRAGTATAYTEAFF.

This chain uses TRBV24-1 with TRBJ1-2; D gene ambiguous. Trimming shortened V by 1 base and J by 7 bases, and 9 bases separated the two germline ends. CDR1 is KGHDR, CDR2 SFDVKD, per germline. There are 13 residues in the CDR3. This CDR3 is CATSDFGGFGYTF. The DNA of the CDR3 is TGTGCCACCAGTGATTTCGGAGGTTTTGGCTACACCTTC.

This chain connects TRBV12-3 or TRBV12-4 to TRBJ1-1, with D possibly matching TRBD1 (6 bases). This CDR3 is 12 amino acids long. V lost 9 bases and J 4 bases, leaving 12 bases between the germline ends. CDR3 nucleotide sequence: TGTGCCAGTACAGGGTTTGTCACTGAAGCTTTCTTT. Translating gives CASTGFVTEAFF.

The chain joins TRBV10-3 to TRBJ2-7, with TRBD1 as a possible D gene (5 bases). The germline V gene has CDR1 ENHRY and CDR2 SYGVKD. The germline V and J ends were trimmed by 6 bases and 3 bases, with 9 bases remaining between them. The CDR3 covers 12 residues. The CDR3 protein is CAISKQDYEQYF. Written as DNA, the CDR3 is TGTGCCATCAGCAAACAGGACTACGAGCAGTACTTC.

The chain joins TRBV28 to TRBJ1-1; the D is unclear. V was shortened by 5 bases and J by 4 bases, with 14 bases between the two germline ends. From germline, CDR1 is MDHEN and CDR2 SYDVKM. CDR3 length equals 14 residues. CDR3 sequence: CASSTVLRGTEAFF. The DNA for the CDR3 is TGTGCCAGCAGTACAGTTCTCCGGGGCACTGAAGCTTTCTTT.

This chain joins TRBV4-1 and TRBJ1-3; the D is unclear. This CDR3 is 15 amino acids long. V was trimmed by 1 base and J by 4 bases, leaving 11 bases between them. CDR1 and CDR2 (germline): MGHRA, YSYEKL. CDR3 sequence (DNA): TGCGCCAGCAGCCAAGCTCCGACGGGAGGAAACACCATATATTTT. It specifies CASSQAPTGGNTIYF.

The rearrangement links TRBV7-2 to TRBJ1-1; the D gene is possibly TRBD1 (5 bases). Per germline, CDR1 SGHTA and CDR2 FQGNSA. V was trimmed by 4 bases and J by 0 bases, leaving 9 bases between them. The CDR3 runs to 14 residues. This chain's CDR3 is CASSSKGMNTEAFF. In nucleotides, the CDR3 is TGTGCCAGCAGCTCAAAGGGGATGAACACTGAAGCTTTCTTT.

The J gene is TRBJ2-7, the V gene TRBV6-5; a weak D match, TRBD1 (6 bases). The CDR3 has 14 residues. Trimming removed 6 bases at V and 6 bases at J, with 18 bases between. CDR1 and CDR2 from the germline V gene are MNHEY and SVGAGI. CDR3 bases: TGTGCCAGCAGCCGTCTCCGGGACATTCCCGAGCAGTACTTC. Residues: CASSRLRDIPEQYF.

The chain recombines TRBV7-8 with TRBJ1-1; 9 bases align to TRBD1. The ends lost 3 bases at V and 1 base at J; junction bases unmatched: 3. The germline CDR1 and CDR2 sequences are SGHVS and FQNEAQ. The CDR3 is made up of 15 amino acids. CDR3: CASSLLQGANTEAFF. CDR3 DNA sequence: TGTGCCAGCAGCTTGTTACAGGGGGCGAACACTGAAGCTTTCTTT.

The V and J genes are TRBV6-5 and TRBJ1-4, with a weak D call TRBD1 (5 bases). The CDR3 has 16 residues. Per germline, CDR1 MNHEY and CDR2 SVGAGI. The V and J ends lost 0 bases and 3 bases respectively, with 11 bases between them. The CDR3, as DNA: TGTGCCAGCAGTTACTCCCCGACAGAACCTAATGAAAAACTGTTTTTT. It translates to CASSYSPTEPNEKLFF.

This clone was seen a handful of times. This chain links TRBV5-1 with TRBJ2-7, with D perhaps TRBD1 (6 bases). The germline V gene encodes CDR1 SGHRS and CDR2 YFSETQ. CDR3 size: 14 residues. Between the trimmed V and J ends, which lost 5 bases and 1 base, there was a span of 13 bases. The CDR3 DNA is TGCGCCAGCAGTTTCCGGGACACATCCTACGAGCAGTACTTC. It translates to CASSFRDTSYEQYF.